These T cell receptor beta chains were read from a single sample in a study of T cells after yellow fever vaccination. Each CDR3 protein gets one entry after TCRdb re-called the 5' RACE reads with MiXCR. The profile covers more than 450,000 distinct CDR3 sequences, with about a fifth appearing a single time and 16% taken by the ten largest. The specimen was PBMCs, collected roughly 20 days after the first yellow fever vaccination. The receptors shown here come from a young man who received the YFV17D yellow fever vaccine. CDR3s include the opening cysteine and the closing phenylalanine or tryptophan. D genes are given only for firm matches. The size of a clone is reported for some rows only, either as once, few or many, or as a class for expanded clones.

D	V	J	size	DNA	CDR3
TRBD1	TRBV12-3/TRBV12-4	TRBJ1-2	few	TGTGCCAGCAGGTACAGGGGCCACTATGGCTACACCTTC	CASRYRGHYGYTF
TRBD2	TRBV5-1	TRBJ2-5	-	TGCGCCAGCAGCTTGTTCTTTCTAGCGGAAGAGACCCAGTACTTC	CASSLFFLAEETQYF
-	TRBV12-3/TRBV12-4	TRBJ1-1	-	TGTGCCAGCATGAGGGGAAGTGGTGAAGCTTTCTTT	CASMRGSGEAFF
TRBD2	TRBV27	TRBJ2-4	few	TGTGCCAGCAGTTTAAAACCCGGGGGGATCATTCAGTACTTC	CASSLKPGGIIQYF
-	TRBV20-1	TRBJ2-5	-	TGCAGTGCTCAGAAGGGGATCCAAGAGACCCAGTACTTC	CSAQKGIQETQYF
TRBD1	TRBV5-1	TRBJ2-3	-	TGCGCCAGCAGCACAAGACAGGGTTTCATCGTGGATACGCAGTATTTT	CASSTRQGFIVDTQYF
TRBD1	TRBV6-1	TRBJ1-1	-	TGTGCCAGCAGTCTATGGGGACAGATGAACACTGAAGCTTTCTTT	CASSLWGQMNTEAFF
-	TRBV5-1	TRBJ1-1	few	TGCGCCAGCAGCGCGGAGGGCCACACTGAAGCTTTCTTT	CASSAEGHTEAFF
-	TRBV5-1	TRBJ2-1	-	TGCGCCAGCAACCGTGGGGGGAGCTCCTACAATGAGCAGTTCTTC	CASNRGGSSYNEQFF
-	TRBV5-1	TRBJ2-1	-	TGCGCCAGCAGCTTGGCAGGCCAAGACAATGAGCAGTTCTTC	CASSLAGQDNEQFF
-	TRBV3-1	TRBJ2-1	-	TGTGCCAGCAGCCAGGGGCATAGCCGGGTCTACAATGAGCAGTTCTTC	CASSQGHSRVYNEQFF
-	TRBV7-2	TRBJ2-1	-	TGTGCCAGCAGCTTAGTTGGGCTTACGGGGTCTAGCCTGGAGCAGTTCTTC	CASSLVGLTGSSLEQFF
-	TRBV27	TRBJ2-3	-	TGTGCCAGCAGTTTTGGTTATAGCACAGATACGCAGTATTTT	CASSFGYSTDTQYF
-	TRBV7-2	TRBJ1-2	few	TGTGCCAGCAGCTCTAGACAGGCTTCTAACTATGGCTACACCTTC	CASSSRQASNYGYTF
TRBD1	TRBV9	TRBJ2-1	-	TGTGCCAGCAGCGTCAACACAGGACAGGGGTACAATGAGCAGTTCTTC	CASSVNTGQGYNEQFF
TRBD1	TRBV7-2	TRBJ1-6	few	TGTGCCAGCAGCTTTGGACAGGGAAATAATTCACCCCTCCACTTT	CASSFGQGNNSPLHF
-	TRBV4-2	TRBJ2-3	-	TGTGCCAGCAGCCCAGGAGGACAGTCCTACACAGATACGCAGTATTTT	CASSPGGQSYTDTQYF
-	TRBV3-1	TRBJ2-1	-	TGTGCCTCCAGCCAAGGGGCCATAGTCGGCAATGAGCAGTTCTTC	CASSQGAIVGNEQFF
TRBD1	TRBV4-1	TRBJ2-1	-	TGCGCCAGCAGCCAAGAGGACAGGGTACGGGATGAGCAGTTCTTC	CASSQEDRVRDEQFF
-	TRBV5-5	TRBJ2-7	many	TGTGCCAGCAGGGCTTCGGGGAACTACGAGCAGTACTTC	CASRASGNYEQYF
-	TRBV18	TRBJ1-1	few	TGTGCCACCCTACAGGGCTTGAACACTGAAGCTTTCTTT	CATLQGLNTEAFF
TRBD1	TRBV2	TRBJ1-5	few	TGTGCCAGCAGTGGTACAGGGGAGAGCCAGCCCCAGCATTTT	CASSGTGESQPQHF
-	TRBV2	TRBJ1-5	few	TGTGCCAGCAAACCTCGGGGAAATCAGCCCCAGCATTTT	CASKPRGNQPQHF
-	TRBV10-3	TRBJ2-3	-	TGTGCCATCAGTGAGTCTGTGGGGAGCACAGATACGCAGTATTTT	CAISESVGSTDTQYF
TRBD1	TRBV10-3	TRBJ2-2	few	TGTGCCATCGGACAGGAGAACACCGGGGAGCTGTTTTTT	CAIGQENTGELFF
TRBD1	TRBV11-1	TRBJ2-1	-	TGTGCCAGCTGCCCCCCCGGGGGACAGGGGAGAACCTACAATGAGCAGTTCTTC	CASCPPGGQGRTYNEQFF
-	TRBV11-2	TRBJ1-1	-	TGTGCCAGCAGCTTAGACCGGGTGCCTGAAGCTTTCTTT	CASSLDRVPEAFF
-	TRBV9	TRBJ2-2	many	TGTGCCAGCAGCGTAGCCAGGGGACGTGAGGAGCTGTTTTTT	CASSVARGREELFF
-	TRBV28	TRBJ1-1	few	TGTGCCAGCAGTTTAGCAGGGGCGCACACTGAAGCTTTCTTT	CASSLAGAHTEAFF
-	TRBV7-2	TRBJ2-5	few	TGTGCCAGCAGCTTAGAAATGAGGACCCAGTACTTC	CASSLEMRTQYF
TRBD1	TRBV6-6	TRBJ1-5	many	TGTGCCAGCAGCGGACAGGACAATCAGCCCCAGCATTTT	CASSGQDNQPQHF
-	TRBV29-1	TRBJ2-3	few	TGCAGCGTTGTCGTACAGGGAAGGGCAGATACGCAGTATTTT	CSVVVQGRADTQYF
-	TRBV2	TRBJ1-2	few	TGTGCCAGCAGTGACCGGGGCAACTATGGCTACACCTTC	CASSDRGNYGYTF
TRBD1	TRBV7-9	TRBJ2-7	-	TGTGCCAGCAGCCGGGACAGGGGAATCTCCTACGAGCAGTACTTC	CASSRDRGISYEQYF
-	TRBV5-6	TRBJ1-2	-	TGTGCCAGCAGCTTGGGGGGAGGGGACTACACCTTC	CASSLGGGDYTF
TRBD1	TRBV7-2	TRBJ1-1	-	TGTGCCAGCAGCTCCCCTGAGGACAGGCTGAACACTGAAGCTTTCTTT	CASSSPEDRLNTEAFF
TRBD2	TRBV7-2	TRBJ2-1	-	TGTGCCAGCAGACGGGGGGGCTACAATGAGCAGTTCTTC	CASRRGGYNEQFF
TRBD2	TRBV6-5	TRBJ2-7	-	TGTGCCAGCAGTTCTTTGGGACTAGCGCGGGAGCAGTACTTC	CASSSLGLAREQYF
-	TRBV6-5	TRBJ2-2	-	TGTGCCAGCAGTTTCGTGGCGGGGGCCGCGAACACCGGGGAGCTGTTTTTT	CASSFVAGAANTGELFF
-	TRBV18	TRBJ2-3	few	TGTGCCAGCTCACCGGGCCTGGCCCGGGGGTCAGATACGCAGTATTTT	CASSPGLARGSDTQYF
TRBD1	TRBV5-6	TRBJ1-6	few	TGTGCCAGCAGTTCCCTCGGACAGGGAGCCAATTCACCCCTCCACTTT	CASSSLGQGANSPLHF
TRBD1	TRBV29-1	TRBJ1-1	-	TGCAGCGTGACCGGGACAGGGGAAAAGGTTTTCTTT	CSVTGTGEKVFF
-	TRBV20-1	TRBJ1-2	few	TGCAGTGCTAGAGATGGGGGCGTTCCAGGCTACACCTTC	CSARDGGVPGYTF